These T cell receptor beta chains were read from a single sample in a study of patients and donors after allogeneic stem cell transplantation. Each CDR3 protein is one row after TCRdb ran MiXCR on the RT-PCR reads. The table records about a million distinct CDR3 sequences, 18% of them present only once. Source material: blood, either unsorted or a sorted T cell fraction (not recorded which). All receptors come from a human donor who was either an allogeneic HSCT recipient or a stem cell or donor lymphocyte infusion donor (not recorded which). It is not recorded whose cells these are; they may come from a transplant donor. Each CDR3 is given with its conserved first and last residue. D genes are given only for firm matches. Expanded clones get a size class; other rows say once, few or many, or leave the size out.

d_gene	v_gene	len	j_gene	abundance	CDR3aa	CDR3nt
TRBD1	TRBV4-1	13	TRBJ1-2	many	CASRRTGNYGYTF	TGTGCCAGCAGACGGACAGGGAACTATGGCTACACCTTC
NA	TRBV7-3	15	TRBJ1-4	few	CASSLIGEPNEKLFF	TGTGCCAGCAGCTTAATAGGAGAGCCCAATGAAAAACTGTTTTTT
TRBD2	TRBV7-2	16	TRBJ2-1	NA	CASSSLAGGPENEQFF	TGTGCCAGCAGCTCGCTAGCGGGAGGGCCAGAAAATGAGCAGTTCTTC
TRBD1	TRBV5-1	20	TRBJ1-1	NA	CASSYDRGQGEIVMNTEAFF	TGCGCCAGCAGCTATGACAGGGGGCAGGGAGAGATTGTAATGAACACTGAAGCTTTCTTT
NA	TRBV4-3	20	TRBJ1-4	NA	CASSQDLMGGPTVTNEKLFF	TGCGCCAGCAGCCAAGATTTAATGGGCGGGCCGACGGTGACTAATGAAAAACTGTTTTTT
NA	TRBV12-3/TRBV12-4	14	TRBJ1-5	many	CASRPGWSNQPQHF	TGTGCCAGCAGGCCAGGTTGGAGCAATCAGCCCCAGCATTTT
NA	TRBV6-5	15	TRBJ2-2	NA	CASSYSTGLGGELFF	TGTGCCAGCAGTTACTCTACAGGGTTGGGCGGGGAGCTGTTTTTT
TRBD2	TRBV12-3/TRBV12-4	14	TRBJ2-3	few	CASRLAGVGDTQYF	TGTGCCAGCAGGCTAGCGGGAGTGGGCGATACGCAGTATTTT
NA	TRBV6-2/TRBV6-3	13	TRBJ1-1	once	CASSYSNYGTAFF	TGTGCCAGCAGTTACTCGAATTACGGGACCGCTTTCTTT
NA	TRBV7-2	12	TRBJ2-1	NA	CASGRDHNEQFF	TGTGCCAGCGGCAGGGACCACAATGAGCAGTTCTTC
NA	TRBV29-1	12	TRBJ2-7	few	CSVGGTAVEQYF	TGCAGCGTTGGGGGGACTGCCGTGGAGCAGTACTTC
NA	TRBV12-3/TRBV12-4	13	TRBJ1-1	NA	CASSIQGNSEAFF	TGTGCCAGCAGTATCCAGGGGAACTCTGAAGCTTTCTTT
NA	TRBV21-1	15	TRBJ1-3	NA	CASSRRTESGNTIYF	TGTGCCAGCAGCCGACGGACGGAATCTGGAAACACCATATATTTT
NA	TRBV20-1	14	TRBJ2-7	few	CSARDGRFSYEQYF	TGCAGTGCTAGAGATGGGCGTTTTTCCTACGAGCAGTACTTC
NA	TRBV2	13	TRBJ1-2	NA	CASSEGEGYGYTF	TGTGCCAGCAGTGAAGGGGAGGGCTATGGCTACACCTTC
NA	TRBV12-3/TRBV12-4	10	TRBJ2-5	many	CASSFQTQYF	TGTGCCAGCAGTTTCCAGACCCAGTACTTC
NA	TRBV20-1	17	TRBJ1-6	NA	CSARDFYREAGNSPLHF	TGCAGTGCTAGAGATTTTTACAGGGAGGCGGGCAATTCACCCCTCCACTTT
NA	TRBV12-3/TRBV12-4	12	TRBJ1-6	few	CASSFDYSPLHF	TGTGCCAGCAGTTTTGATTATTCACCCCTCCACTTT
TRBD2	TRBV20-1	18	TRBJ2-2	few	CSARDKSAGGPDTGELFF	TGCAGTGCTAGAGATAAGTCGGCGGGAGGGCCAGACACCGGGGAGCTGTTTTTT
TRBD2	TRBV6-1	19	TRBJ2-7	NA	CASTQGLAGGQVSSYEQYF	TGTGCCAGCACTCAGGGACTAGCGGGGGGCCAAGTAAGCTCCTACGAGCAGTACTTC
NA	TRBV25-1	14	TRBJ1-1	NA	CASSTRSGNTEAFF	TGTGCCAGCAGTACCCGGTCAGGGAACACTGAAGCTTTCTTT
NA	TRBV13	15	TRBJ2-1	NA	CASSYPPWGYNEQFF	TGTGCCAGCAGCTACCCCCCATGGGGGTACAATGAGCAGTTCTTC
TRBD1	TRBV4-3	15	TRBJ1-3	few	CASSRTTGAGNTIYF	TGCGCCAGCAGCCGAACGACAGGGGCTGGAAACACCATATATTTT
TRBD1	TRBV6-1	14	TRBJ2-5	many	CASRSGTAHQTQYF	TGTGCCAGCAGGTCGGGGACAGCTCACCAGACCCAGTACTTC
NA	TRBV30	13	TRBJ1-4	few	CAWSGGMVEKLFF	TGTGCCTGGAGTGGGGGAATGGTTGAAAAACTGTTTTTT
NA	TRBV7-9	16	TRBJ1-5	NA	CASSRGGGEGNQPQHF	TGTGCCAGCAGTCGCGGCGGGGGAGAGGGCAATCAGCCCCAGCATTTT
NA	TRBV7-6	15	TRBJ2-7	few	CASSLEAPGSYEQYF	TGTGCCAGCAGCTTAGAGGCTCCAGGATCCTACGAGCAGTACTTC
NA	TRBV6-4	15	TRBJ2-1	few	CASSPGAGLYNEQFF	TGTGCCAGCAGTCCGGGGGCAGGGCTATACAATGAGCAGTTCTTC
NA	TRBV9	15	TRBJ2-1	few	CASRQGPSSYNEQFF	TGTGCCAGCCGCCAGGGGCCCAGCTCCTACAATGAGCAGTTCTTC
TRBD2	TRBV20-1	16	TRBJ2-1	NA	CSAIGLAGDSYNEQFF	TGCAGTGCTATTGGACTAGCGGGAGATTCATACAATGAGCAGTTCTTC
NA	TRBV7-2	17	TRBJ1-3	few	CASSLEGRLLTGNTIYF	TGTGCCAGCAGCTTAGAAGGAAGATTGTTAACTGGAAACACCATATATTTT
NA	TRBV3-1	15	TRBJ1-3	NA	CASTDHRASGNTIYF	TGTGCCAGCACCGATCACAGGGCCTCTGGAAACACCATATATTTT
TRBD1	TRBV27	16	TRBJ2-5	NA	CASSFQGERPQETQYF	TGTGCCAGCAGTTTCCAGGGGGAGCGCCCACAAGAGACCCAGTACTTC
TRBD1	TRBV27	16	TRBJ1-5	NA	CASSLLRGQENQPQHF	TGTGCCAGCAGTTTACTCCGGGGACAGGAGAATCAGCCCCAGCATTTT
NA	TRBV5-1	13	TRBJ2-1	few	CASSLRTRNEQFF	TGCGCCAGCAGCTTGAGAACCAGAAATGAGCAGTTCTTC
NA	TRBV29-1	12	TRBJ1-5	many	CSVRGSNQPQHF	TGCAGCGTGAGGGGTAGCAATCAGCCCCAGCATTTT
NA	TRBV5-1	15	TRBJ2-7	NA	CASSLDVLLSYEQYF	TGCGCCAGCAGCTTGGATGTACTCCTTTCCTACGAGCAGTACTTC
TRBD2	TRBV12-3/TRBV12-4	16	TRBJ2-3	NA	CASSQIAGGSTDTQYF	TGTGCCAGCAGTCAAATAGCGGGAGGGAGCACAGATACGCAGTATTTT
NA	TRBV4-1	15	TRBJ2-7	few	CASSQDAGLTYEQYF	TGCGCCAGCAGCCAAGATGCGGGCTTAACCTACGAGCAGTACTTC
TRBD1	TRBV6-2/TRBV6-3	17	TRBJ2-7	few	CASNQQTPGQGGYEQYF	TGTGCCAGCAACCAACAAACTCCGGGACAGGGTGGCTACGAGCAGTACTTC
TRBD2	TRBV20-1	15	TRBJ2-3	NA	CSAIGLADPTDTQYF	TGCAGTGCTATCGGACTAGCGGATCCCACAGATACGCAGTATTTT
NA	TRBV5-1	15	TRBJ1-6	NA	CASSLKAGNNSPLHF	TGCGCCAGCAGCTTGAAGGCAGGGAATAATTCACCCCTCCACTTT
TRBD2	TRBV11-2	16	TRBJ2-7	few	CASSLLALAGTYEQYF	TGTGCCAGCAGCTTATTAGCCCTAGCGGGAACCTACGAGCAGTACTTC
NA	TRBV29-1	13	TRBJ2-3	few	CSAARDSGDTQYF	TGCAGCGCGGCCCGGGACTCCGGGGATACGCAGTATTTT
TRBD2	TRBV7-8	15	TRBJ2-7	NA	CASSSLAGLRDEQYF	TGTGCCAGCAGCTCACTAGCGGGACTGAGAGACGAGCAGTACTTC
NA	TRBV5-6	13	TRBJ1-2	few	CASSLVRIGGYTF	TGTGCCAGCAGCTTGGTCAGGATAGGAGGCTACACCTTC